This T cell receptor beta chain came from a study of cytomegalovirus exposure and HLA in healthy donors (dated by TCRdb to the late 2010s). Regarding the complete study: An earlier analysis of under 600 of the donors reported 250 to 300 Gb of sequence data and some 120 million unique TCR beta sequences from about 200 million T cells. HLA typing covered class I and class II loci at four-digit resolution. Typing coverage varied by locus: about 620-630 donors for A, B, C, DRB1 and DQB1; some 520 for DQA1; more than 600 for DPA1; approximately 490 for DPB1. A later analysis re-analyzed previously published TCR beta repertoires from 550 to 700 donors and added high-resolution HLA genotyping to study TCR occurrence patterns. Alongside the repertoire data, information on donor age, sex, ethnicity and CMV serostatus was compiled. All discovery cohort repertoires had been generated using a single sequencing platform. Of the roughly 390 genotyped donors, approximately 82% fell in the genetic ancestry cluster associated with self-reported Caucasian donors. A later genetic analysis used genome-wide SNP genotypes for 398 of the 666 donors, treating that subset as a discovery cohort. Using immunosequencing, the study profiled T cell repertoires from about 650 subjects and related those repertoires to cytomegalovirus serostatus. An earlier analysis of around 640 of the donors used high-throughput TCR beta sequencing to judge whether each TCR beta V gene segment behaved as functional or pseudogenic. Among 350 to 400 genotyped donors of the cohort, an average of approximately 230,000 unique TCR beta nucleotide sequences were sequenced per donor, around 20% of them non-productive. Along with the roughly 670-subject first cohort, a separate validation cohort of over 90 different subjects was used. In the later analysis, no new phenotypic data were used to find candidate immune exposures; instead, reliance was placed on TCR beta sequences and their occurrence across donors. The study was designed to test whether signatures of past pathogen exposure could be identified by cataloging public T cell receptors. Roughly 310 gigabases of sequencing data and around 87 million unique TCR sequences were included in an early release covering over 600 HLA-typed donors. The study combined high-throughput TCR immunosequencing, statistical association of individual TCRs with disease status, and machine learning to predict cytomegalovirus infection status. Because of strong linkage in the cohort, four or five DR-DQ haplotypes were treated as single units for association and clustering. Broader findings and caveats from the paper: In a later analysis, HLA-associated TCR beta chains showed more clonal expansion and lower generation probabilities than non-associated chains that were equally common. An earlier analysis of 587 of the donors showed that most TCR beta V segments appeared in productive rearrangements either about 90% or about 30% of the time, which broadly matched IMGT annotations. Correlated functional status among segregating V segments might be attributable to linkage disequilibrium, but an unknown experimental factor could not be ruled out. Specific HLA alleles were associated with 16,951 TCR beta sequences at a false discovery rate of 0.05 in a later analysis. For the cohort, immune exposure information was limited to CMV serostatus. In vitro tests confirmed that a few of the cytomegalovirus-associated TCR beta chains recognize cytomegalovirus antigens. A later genetic analysis reported fewer N-insertions in productive TCRs among donors in an Asian-associated ancestry cluster than the roughly 700-donor mean. In a later analysis, the rate of TCR association differed among HLA loci, with DRB1 alleles having the most associated TCRs and HLA-C alleles having the fewest. A cluster of highly shared sequence variants was judged likely to be a technical artifact of the sequencing pipeline. The presence/absence analyses assumed that sequencing depth was roughly uniform across donors, and that assumption may not be true. An association between a missense DCLRE1C variant and V-gene and J-gene trimming of TCR beta chains was found in a later genetic analysis and replicated in an independent cohort. The earlier analysis of approximately 590 of the donors excluded around 17 rarely observed V segments, including chromosome 9 orphons, because counts were too low. Because HLA typing was missing for some donors at each locus, association tests included only the typed subset. A later analysis reported that several top co-occurrence clusters appeared linked to parvovirus B19, influenza, CMV and Epstein-Barr virus. A later analysis found that most CMV-associated TCR beta chains appeared HLA-restricted, with HLA associations seemingly driven largely by CMV exposure. Some IMGT-functional V segments, including TRBV6-2 and TRBV6-3, could not be distinguished by the 87-base-pair reads and were therefore excluded. The study listed 150 to 200 TCR beta chains as associated with cytomegalovirus. When HLA alleles, especially DR and DQ, strongly co-occurred, TCR associations were difficult to assign to individual alleles. A further reported finding was that TCR beta sequences accurately predicted the HLA-A and HLA-B alleles for most subjects in the first cohort. In this cohort, only TCR beta chains were sequenced, and detectable features were limited by the absence of alpha or paired-chain data. While some public TCRs were present in many individuals, most TCR sequences turned up only very rarely across donors. The classifier was reported to diagnose cytomegalovirus status with high specificity and sensitivity in both the original and validation cohorts. According to the authors, the approach could potentially be generalized to other disease states and immunological phenotypes.

Reading from cysteine to phenylalanine, the CDR3 counts 13 amino acids. Only the CDR3 portion is preserved as DNA: 39 bases, with reading frame beginning at the first base. Via the germline V gene (reference sequence), CDR1 is LNHDA and CDR2 SQIVND. Compared with germline, V lacks 5 bases and J lacks 3 bases; bases without a gene match: 1. In total, approximately 610 healthy bone marrow donors made up the cohort. All cohort members were sampled while nominally healthy, although unrecorded immune exposures were likely present. The donor was CMV seronegative and belonged to the group of 320 or so seronegative cohort members. A peripheral blood sample was provided by each donor, and peripheral blood mononuclear cells were used for TCR beta sequencing. The Qiagen DNeasy Blood Extraction Kit was used to extract genomic DNA from the blood cell samples. Note on this clone: Its specific antigen is unknown. Other DNA variants within this sample encode the same CDR3.

Library prep was done by the immunoSEQ multiplex PCR assay. For the multiplex PCR, a mixture combining 60 forward primers for TCR Vbeta segments and 13 reverse primers for TCR Jbeta segments was used. A multiplex PCR assay on genomic DNA amplified the CDR3 region of rearranged TCR beta genes. The amplified TCR beta libraries were sequenced on the Illumina HiSeq System as 87-base-pair reads. In the source study's methods: In a later analysis, tens of millions of unique TCR beta chains were counted across the roughly 700 repertoires, and roughly 11 million of these chains were shared by at least two donors. A nearest-neighbor algorithm error-corrected the raw reads and collapsed the reads into unique sequences, merging closely related sequences to remove PCR and sequencing errors. Alignment of CDR3 sequences to IMGT reference sequences was used to assign V, D and J gene segments. Each retained sequence needed at least a six-nucleotide match to both a V gene segment and a J gene segment. Rearrangements were called productive when the CDR3 lacked stop codons and stayed in frame with V and J; all others were non-productive. CDR3 was defined according to IMGT convention as the region running from the second conserved V-encoded cysteine to the conserved J-encoded phenylalanine. In an earlier analysis of more than 550 of the donors, sequences lacking an unambiguous match to a single V gene segment were excluded. In an earlier analysis of a few hundred of the donors, V segments were called functional above 56.7% productive rearrangements and were called segregating when the between-donor standard deviation exceeded 5%. A statistical classification framework was built to diagnose cytomegalovirus status from the catalog of TCR beta chain sequences. In a later analysis, V and J genes were assigned by comparing TCR nucleotide sequences against IMGT/GENE-DB human TR gene sequences. In a later analysis, CDR3 sequences and most-parsimonious VDJ recombination scenarios were assigned using the TCRdist pipeline. In a later analysis, each TCR beta chain was defined by its CDR3 amino acid sequence together with its V-gene family, and reads without a unique V-gene family were excluded. A later analysis removed 500 to 650 highly shared, low-generation-probability nucleotide sequences to deal with suspected cross-contamination and a sequencing artifact. A later analysis calculated a clonal expansion index for each public chain from normalized within-repertoire ranks of inferred template counts. In a later analysis, generation probabilities were computed with a VDJ recombination model fitted to out-of-frame rearrangements, and the resulting probabilities were checked against IGoR. A later analysis scored TCR-TCR, TCR-HLA and TCR-CMV co-occurrence with hypergeometric tests, applying a repertoire-size bias correction to TCR pairs. In a later analysis, false discovery rates were estimated by permuting HLA or CMV assignments 20 times. A later analysis grouped co-occurring TCRs with DBSCAN, adding TCRdist sequence similarity when clustering within HLA-allele-positive subsets. Repertoires with fewer than 30,000 or more than 120,000 public chains were left out of co-occurrence clustering, as were five repertoires with anomalous nucleotide sharing. The source is immuneACCESS, and TCRdb retained only in-frame sequences with V and J called. Part of the clones is not carried over; for the studies checked, unresolved V genes explain less than half of this, and the remainder is unexplained. The V and J calls and clone size are taken from that table; D and trimming were inferred from the DNA. This sample's listing comprises around 140,000 clones. 0.8% to 1% of the sample is in the top ten clones.

In this chain, TRBV19 is recombined with TRBJ2-7; 10 nucleotides in the junction match TRBD1. This TCR derives from a male donor in good health and CMV-seronegative. Sequencing was carried out using PBMCs. The nucleotide sequence reads TGTGCCAGTAGTCGGACAGGGGGCTACGAGCAGTACTTC. Translated, this is CASSRTGGYEQYF.